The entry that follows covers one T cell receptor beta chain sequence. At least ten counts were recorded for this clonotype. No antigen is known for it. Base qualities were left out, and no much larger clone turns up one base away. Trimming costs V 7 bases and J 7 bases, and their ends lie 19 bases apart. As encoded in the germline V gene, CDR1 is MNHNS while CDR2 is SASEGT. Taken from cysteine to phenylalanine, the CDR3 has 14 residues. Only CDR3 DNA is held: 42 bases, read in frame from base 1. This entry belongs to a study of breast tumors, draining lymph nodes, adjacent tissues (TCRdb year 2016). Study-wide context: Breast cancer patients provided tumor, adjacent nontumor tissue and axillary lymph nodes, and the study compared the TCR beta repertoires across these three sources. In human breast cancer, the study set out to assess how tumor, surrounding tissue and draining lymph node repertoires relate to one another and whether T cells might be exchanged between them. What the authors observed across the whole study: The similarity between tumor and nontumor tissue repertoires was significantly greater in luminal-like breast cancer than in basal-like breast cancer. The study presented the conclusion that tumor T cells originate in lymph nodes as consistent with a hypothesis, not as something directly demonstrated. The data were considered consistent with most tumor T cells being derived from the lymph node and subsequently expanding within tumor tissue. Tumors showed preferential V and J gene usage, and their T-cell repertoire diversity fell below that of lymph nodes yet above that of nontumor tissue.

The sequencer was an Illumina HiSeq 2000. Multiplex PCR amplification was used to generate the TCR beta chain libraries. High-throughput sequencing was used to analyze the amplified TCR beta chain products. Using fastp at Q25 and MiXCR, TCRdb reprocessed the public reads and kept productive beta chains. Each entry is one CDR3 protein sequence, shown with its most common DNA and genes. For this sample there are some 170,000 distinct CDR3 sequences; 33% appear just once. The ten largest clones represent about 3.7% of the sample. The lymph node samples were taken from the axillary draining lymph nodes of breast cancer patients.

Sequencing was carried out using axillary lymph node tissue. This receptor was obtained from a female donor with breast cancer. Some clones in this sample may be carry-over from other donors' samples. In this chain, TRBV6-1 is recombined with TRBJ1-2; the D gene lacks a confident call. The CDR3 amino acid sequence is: CASTERELNSGYTF. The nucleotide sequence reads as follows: TGTGCCAGCACCGAGAGGGAGCTTAATTCTGGCTACACCTTC.